These 9 T cell receptor beta chains were sequenced from one sample in a study of blood T cell repertoires in COVID-19. Clones were read by immunoSEQ multiplex PCR, and TCRdb kept only the in-frame ones, dropping some. The table shows about 260,000 clones, with approximately 86% occurring only once. The sequenced sample consisted of peripheral blood. Source of these receptors: a man aged 35-49 years with active or convalescent COVID-19.

The chain recombines TRBV7-3 with TRBJ1-1; D gene uncertain. Germline V gene lookup returns CDR1 SGHTA and CDR2 FQGTGA. Between the trimmed V and J ends, which lost 5 bases and 6 bases, there was a span of 10 bases. The CDR3 is 12 amino acids. CDR3 bases: TGTGCCAGCAGCCTCGGGAGGTCTGAAGCTTTCTTT. The encoded protein is CASSLGRSEAFF.

In its sample, this clone was seen a few times. The chain links TRBV30 to TRBJ1-6; a weak D match, TRBD1 (5 bases). Germline values: CDR1 GTSNPN, CDR2 SVGIG (reference sequence). The CDR3 length is 13 residues. The V and J ends lost 2 bases and 7 bases respectively, with 9 bases between them. The CDR3 reads CAWSLAGNSPLHF. In DNA form, the CDR3 reads TGTGCCTGGAGTTTGGCAGGGAATTCACCCCTCCACTTT.

This sequence joins TRBV7-9 and TRBJ2-7, with TRBD1 as a possible D gene (6 bases). The length of the CDR3 is 13 residues. The germline gives CDR1 SEHNR, CDR2 FQNEAQ (reference sequence). The germline V and J ends were trimmed by 0 bases and 4 bases, with 7 bases remaining between them. Here the CDR3 reads CASSLAQGYEQYF. The DNA for the CDR3 is TGTGCCAGCAGCTTAGCACAGGGATACGAGCAGTACTTC.

The chain carries TRBV19 and TRBJ1-1, with 8 positions matching TRBD1. V shed 8 bases and J 6 bases; nucleotides not matched to a gene: 17. Looked up from germline, CDR1 is LNHDA and CDR2 is SQIVND (reference sequence). This CDR3 spans 16 amino acids. The CDR3 region is CASRNIVGQGRAEAFF. CDR3 nucleotides: TGTGCCAGTCGAAATATCGTAGGACAGGGTCGCGCTGAAGCTTTCTTT.

J is TRBJ1-2 and V is TRBV5-6; D is possibly TRBD1 (6 bases). The length of the CDR3 is 14 residues. From germline, CDR1 is SGHDT and CDR2 YYEEEE. The ends were cut back, 3 bases at V and 1 base at J, with 10 bases in the middle. The CDR3 region is CASSWDTDNYGYTF. In DNA form, the CDR3 reads TGTGCCAGCAGCTGGGACACCGATAACTATGGCTACACCTTC.

CDR3 sequence reads: CASRTGTENQPQHF. CDR3 DNA: TGTGCCAGCAGAACCGGGACAGAGAATCAGCCCCAGCATTTT. This chain joins TRBV6-5 and TRBJ1-5, with TRBD1 matching over 7 bases. Germline loops: CDR1 MNHEY, CDR2 SVGAGI. The V and J ends lost 6 bases and 4 bases, in that order; junction bases with no gene match: 6. The CDR3 consists of 14 residues.

The CDR3 bases are TGTGCCAGCAGCGTAGGAGGGAGCCGGGCCAACGTCCTGACTTTC. Its translation is CASSVGGSRANVLTF. The chain employs TRBV9 and TRBJ2-6; D might be TRBD2 (5 bases). CDR1 is SGDLS and CDR2 is YYNGEE in the germline V gene. The CDR3 is 15 amino acids. V lost 0 bases to trimming and J lost 5 bases, with 9 bases between them.

This clone showed up just once. The CDR3 sequence: CASTTASGYTIYF. CDR3 sequence (DNA): TGTGCCAGCACTACCGCCTCGGGGTACACCATATATTTT. The chain links TRBV12-3 or TRBV12-4 to TRBJ1-3, with no clear D. This CDR3 is 13 amino acids long. Between the trimmed V and J ends, which lost 7 bases and 8 bases, there was a span of 15 bases.

This chain links TRBV5-6 with TRBJ1-5, with a possible D match to TRBD1 (5 bases). In germline, CDR1 is SGHDT, CDR2 YYEEEE. This CDR3 comprises 15 residues. Trimming stripped 2 bases from V and 11 bases from J, with 20 bases between. The CDR3 nucleotides are TGTGCCAGCAGCTTAGGGCGACGGGGGTCAAGGGCCCAGCATTTT. Its translation: CASSLGRRGSRAQHF. The full variable domain, rest sourced from reference TRBV5-6 and TRBJ1-5, is DAGVTQSPTHLIKTRGQQVTLRCSPKSGHDTVSWYQQALGQGPQFIFQYYEEEERQRGNFPDRFSGHQFPNYSSELNVNALLLGDSALYLCASSLGRRGSRAQHFGDGTRLSIL.